One sample yielded the 16 T cell receptor beta chains listed below, sequenced in a study of blood T cell repertoires in COVID-19 (dated by TCRdb to about 2020). Library generation was performed with the immunoSEQ multiplex PCR assay. TCRdb limited this immuneACCESS table to in-frame rearrangements with V and J called. A share of clones is missing; checked studies link under half to unresolved V genes, and the rest is unexplained. Here the sample has roughly 300,000 clones; about 90% occur a single time. Less than 6% of the sample lies in the top ten. What was sequenced was PBMCs or T cells enriched from blood (not recorded which). These receptors were obtained from a woman in her twenties or thirties who had recovered from COVID-19.

This chain connects TRBV5-1 to TRBJ1-1; 7 bases fit TRBD1. The trim removed 3 bases at V and 3 bases at J, leaving 2 bases unmatched. Germline CDR1 is SGHRS and CDR2 is YFSETQ. The CDR3 runs to 13 residues. The CDR3 reads CASSSQGHTEAFF. DNA for the CDR3: TGCGCCAGCAGCTCACAGGGGCACACTGAAGCTTTCTTT.

The chain links TRBV2 to TRBJ1-5; D is uncertain. Germline V gene lookup returns CDR1 SNHLY and CDR2 FYNNEI. Between the trimmed V and J ends, which lost 3 bases and 6 bases, there was a span of 15 bases. CDR3 length: 15 amino acids. The CDR3 DNA follows: TGTGCCAGCAGTGATGCCCCTCCCTCCGGTCAGCCCCAGCATTTT. Its protein product is CASSDAPPSGQPQHF.

This sequence joins TRBV3-1 (or the pseudogene TRBV3-2) and TRBJ1-2, with D hard to call. CDR1 is LGHDT and CDR2 is YNNKEL in the germline V gene (reference sequence). V was shortened by 4 bases and J by 9 bases, with 9 bases between the two germline ends. The CDR3 spans 11 residues. CDR3 nucleotide sequence: TGTGCCAGCAGCCCGGGAGATAGCTACACCTTC. This translates into CASSPGDSYTF.

The V and J genes are TRBV29-1 and TRBJ1-2; possible D gene TRBD1, 5 bases. This CDR3 region has 14 residues. Trimming removed 7 bases at V and 1 base at J, with 16 bases between. CDR1 is SQVTM, CDR2 ANQGSEA, per germline. The CDR3 coding sequence is TGCAGCGCCGATCGGGGGGGACGTAACTATGGCTACACCTTC. Translating it yields CSADRGGRNYGYTF.

The chain uses TRBV19 and TRBJ1-1; a weak D match, TRBD1 (6 bases). CDR3 length: 14 residues. V lost 8 bases, J lost 1 base, and 14 bases lay in between. Germline CDR1 and CDR2: LNHDA and SQIVND (reference sequence). The CDR3 sequence: CASSSTGTNTEAFF. CDR3 nucleotide sequence: TGTGCCAGTTCCTCAACAGGGACGAACACTGAAGCTTTCTTT.

The rearrangement links TRBV2 to TRBJ1-1; D uncertain. V lost 8 bases and J lost 5, with 12 bases in between. The CDR3 runs 12 residues. Germline V gene lookup returns CDR1 SNHLY and CDR2 FYNNEI. The CDR3 bases are TGTGCCAGCCGGGTTTGGGAGACTGAAGCTTTCTTT. Translating gives CASRVWETEAFF.

This clone came up a few times. The chain has TRBV30 and TRBJ1-6; D perhaps matches TRBD1 (5 bases). Germline-derived CDR1 and CDR2 are GTSNPN and SVGIG (reference sequence). This CDR3 spans 12 amino acids. Trimming left V 1 base short and J 9 bases short, with 7 bases between. In DNA form, the CDR3 reads TGTGCCTGGAGTGGACAGTTTTCACCCCTCCACTTT. Translated, it gives CAWSGQFSPLHF. Together with reference TRBV30 and TRBJ1-6, the CDR3 gives the full variable domain: SQTIHQWPATLVQPVGSPLSLECTVEGTSNPNLYWYRQAAGRGLQLLFYSVGIGQISSEVPQNLSASRPQDRQFILSSKKLLLSDSGFYLCAWSGQFSPLHFGNGTRLTVT.

This chain joins TRBV11-3 and TRBJ2-7, with a possible D match to TRBD1 (6 bases). The CDR3 totals 14 residues. CDR1 and CDR2 from the germline V gene are SGHNT and YENEEA. The ends were cut back, 6 bases at V and 2 bases at J, with 14 bases in the middle. The CDR3 spells CASSSRQAPYEQYF. CDR3 in DNA: TGTGCCAGCAGTTCCCGACAGGCCCCCTACGAGCAGTACTTC.

This rearrangement joins TRBV11-2 to TRBJ2-7, with D uncertain. CDR1 is SGHAT, CDR2 FQNNGV, per germline. This CDR3 is 11 amino acids long. V gave up 8 bases and J gave up 5 bases, with 10 bases separating them. CDR3 amino acids: CASVSRDEQYF. CDR3 bases: TGTGCCAGCGTAAGCCGGGACGAGCAGTACTTC.

The chain combines TRBV5-4 with TRBJ1-2; 11 nucleotides match TRBD1. Germline lookup yields CDR1 SGHNT and CDR2 YYREEE (reference sequence). V was pared by 6 bases and J by 4 bases, with 14 bases of the junction left unmatched. The CDR3 contains 17 residues. The CDR3 region has the DNA TGTGCCAGCACCCCGACGGGACAGGGGGGTGTAAGCTATGGCTACACCTTC. This codes for CASTPTGQGGVSYGYTF. Looking up the rest from reference TRBV5-4 and TRBJ1-2 gives the full variable domain: ETGVTQSPTHLIKTRGQQVTLRCSSQSGHNTVSWYQQALGQGPQFIFQYYREEENGRGNFPPRFSGLQFPNYSSELNVNALELDDSALYLCASTPTGQGGVSYGYTFGSGTRLTVV.

V gene TRBV3-1 (or the pseudogene TRBV3-2) combines with J gene TRBJ1-5; D remains ambiguous. The CDR3 contains 15 residues. Germline V gives CDR1 LGHDT, CDR2 YNNKEL (reference sequence). V lost 0 bases, J lost 2 bases, and 8 bases lay in between. In DNA form, the CDR3 reads TGTGCCAGCAGCCAAGACGCTATGGGCAATCAGCCCCAGCATTTT. Protein product: CASSQDAMGNQPQHF.

The rearrangement links TRBV5-5 to TRBJ1-6; 7 bases map to TRBD1. Germline-derived CDR1 and CDR2 are SGHKS and YYEKEE (reference sequence). This CDR3 spans 16 amino acids. V was pared by 1 base and J by 4 bases, with 5 bases of the junction left unmatched. The CDR3 DNA follows: TGTGCCAGCAGCTTGATAGGGGGACAGTATAATTCACCCCTCCACTTT. Its protein product is CASSLIGGQYNSPLHF.

This clone was observed a single time. This chain links TRBV5-4 with TRBJ2-2, with 8 bases aligning to TRBD2. V shed 3 bases, J shed 0 bases, and the junction held 4 bases outside the gene matches. Per germline, CDR1 SGHNT and CDR2 YYREEE (reference sequence). CDR3 length: 16 amino acids. The CDR3 region is CASSSGLAANTGELFF. CDR3 bases: TGTGCCAGCAGCTCCGGACTAGCAGCGAACACCGGGGAGCTGTTTTTT.

This clone was counted between two and nine times. This chain's CDR3 is CAWSVPGGITSGNTIYF. CDR3 in DNA: TGTGCCTGGAGTGTACCCGGGGGGATAACCTCTGGAAACACCATATATTTT. The chain carries TRBV30 and TRBJ1-3; maybe TRBD1 (5 bases). CDR3 size: 17 residues. Germline V gene sequence: CDR1 GTSNPN, CDR2 SVGIG (reference sequence). Trimming took 0 bases from V and 0 from J, leaving 15 bases between them.

The CDR3 loop reads CASSKGTGDRYEQYF. For the CDR3, the DNA is TGTGCCAGCAGCAAAGGGACAGGGGATCGCTACGAGCAGTACTTC. The chain recombines TRBV11-2 with TRBJ2-7; 10 bases map to TRBD1. The CDR3 covers 15 residues. Looked up from germline, CDR1 is SGHAT and CDR2 is FQNNGV. The J segment lost 3 bases and the V segment lost 5 bases, leaving 7 bases of the junction unmatched.

This rearrangement joins TRBV15 to TRBJ2-1; 8 positions match TRBD1. The germline V gene encodes CDR1 LNHNV and CDR2 YYDKDF (reference sequence). The ends lost 0 bases at V and 12 bases at J; junction bases unmatched: 4. This CDR3 has 13 residues. The CDR3 DNA reads TGTGCCACCAGCAGAGACAGGGGGCGCGGGCAGTTCTTC. Translating gives CATSRDRGRGQFF.